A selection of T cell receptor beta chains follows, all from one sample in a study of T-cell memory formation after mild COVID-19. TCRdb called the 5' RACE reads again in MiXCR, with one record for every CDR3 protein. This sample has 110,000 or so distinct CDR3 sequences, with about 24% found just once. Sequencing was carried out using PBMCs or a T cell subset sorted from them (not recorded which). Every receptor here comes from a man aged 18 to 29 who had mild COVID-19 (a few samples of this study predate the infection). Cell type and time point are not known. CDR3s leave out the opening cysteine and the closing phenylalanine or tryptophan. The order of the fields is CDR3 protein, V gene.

cdr3_aa: SVRRHQETQY; v_call: TRBV29-1
cdr3_aa: ATWTGPFNGYT; v_call: TRBV2
cdr3_aa: ASSLGWGNIQY; v_call: TRBV5-1
cdr3_aa: SVEASQGPFTDTQY; v_call: TRBV29-1
cdr3_aa: ASRPPVSERAF; v_call: TRBV9
cdr3_aa: SVPRRGIGNINEQF; v_call: TRBV29-1
cdr3_aa: SAIGGPTYNEQF; v_call: TRBV20-1
cdr3_aa: ASSLGTSGSYEQY; v_call: TRBV11-2
cdr3_aa: AWSVESGGNQPQH; v_call: TRBV30
cdr3_aa: ASGLGSPTDTQY; v_call: TRBV12-5
cdr3_aa: SAISGGGGNTQY; v_call: TRBV20-1
cdr3_aa: ATRESSGNTIY; v_call: TRBV24-1
cdr3_aa: ASSLENANEQF; v_call: TRBV7-9
cdr3_aa: ASSPPRGQGTDTQY; v_call: TRBV4-2
cdr3_aa: SVGEDYGYT; v_call: TRBV29-1
cdr3_aa: ASSVDRGLYNEQF; v_call: TRBV9
cdr3_aa: ASSWGTQISGANVLT; v_call: TRBV7-2
cdr3_aa: ASSHPFSGGSGNEQF; v_call: TRBV7-9
cdr3_aa: ASSQELAGRTSSYEQY; v_call: TRBV4-3
cdr3_aa: ASSPEQGMNTEAF; v_call: TRBV7-9
cdr3_aa: ASSDRQGDNEQF; v_call: TRBV7-9
cdr3_aa: ASSPGGSDTQY; v_call: TRBV6-5
cdr3_aa: ASSQTQAGTEAF; v_call: TRBV9
cdr3_aa: ASSHLRTGGSGEQY; v_call: TRBV27
cdr3_aa: ASSRGLHNEQF; v_call: TRBV6-5
cdr3_aa: ASSFPEGAYEQY; v_call: TRBV7-2
cdr3_aa: ASSPKTSGGYNEQF; v_call: TRBV7-9
cdr3_aa: SVGRASGPYEQY; v_call: TRBV29-1
cdr3_aa: ASEQAVAYNEQF; v_call: TRBV5-5
cdr3_aa: ASSHSGGLYNEQF; v_call: TRBV4-3
cdr3_aa: ASSPTTSGHNEQF; v_call: TRBV11-2
cdr3_aa: SVELGQGMSYNEQF; v_call: TRBV29-1
cdr3_aa: ASSLRNSDTQY; v_call: TRBV28
cdr3_aa: ASSLGDRVNYGYT; v_call: TRBV7-7
cdr3_aa: ASSYSTGRGYT; v_call: TRBV6-5
cdr3_aa: ASSYKGGPFQETQY; v_call: TRBV27
cdr3_aa: ASSYGTGVQPQH; v_call: TRBV6-2/TRBV6-3
cdr3_aa: ASSFSGAPNEKLF; v_call: TRBV7-7
cdr3_aa: ASSQRLAGGITDTQY; v_call: TRBV4-1
cdr3_aa: ASSLQRLSLTDTQY; v_call: TRBV7-2
cdr3_aa: ASSTAESLRGRTGELF; v_call: TRBV28
cdr3_aa: ASSSTSPDTQY; v_call: TRBV7-9
cdr3_aa: ASSLTGYLNTEAF; v_call: TRBV6-2/TRBV6-3
cdr3_aa: ASSFGSAGEQY; v_call: TRBV5-4
cdr3_aa: ASSLATGNGYEQY; v_call: TRBV7-9
cdr3_aa: SVEDGGSDTQY; v_call: TRBV29-1